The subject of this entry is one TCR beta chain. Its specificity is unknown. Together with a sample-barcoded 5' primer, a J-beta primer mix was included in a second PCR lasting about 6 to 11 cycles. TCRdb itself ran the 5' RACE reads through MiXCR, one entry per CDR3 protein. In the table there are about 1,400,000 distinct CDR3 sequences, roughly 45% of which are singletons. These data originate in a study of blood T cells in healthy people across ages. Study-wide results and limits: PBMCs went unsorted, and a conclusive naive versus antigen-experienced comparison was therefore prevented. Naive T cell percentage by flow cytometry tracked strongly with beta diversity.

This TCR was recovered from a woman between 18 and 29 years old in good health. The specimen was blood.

The CDR3 sequence: CASSGGGRLSDTQYF. CDR3 DNA sequence: TGTGCCAGTTCAGGCGGGGGGCGATTATCAGATACGCAGTATTTT. V gene TRBV12-3 or TRBV12-4 combines with J gene TRBJ2-3; 8 bases map to TRBD2. V lost 9 bases to trimming and J lost 4 bases; unmatched junction nucleotides: 12. The CDR3 totals 15 residues.